In its sample, the clone carrying this TCR delta chain was seen a few times. What it binds is not known. These data come from a study of Vδ1+ human thymocytes. Study-level points and caveats: Thymic delta-chain repertoires held roughly 19% Vdelta2 sequences and few Vdelta3, despite high sort purity. In the thymus, TRG and TRD repertoires looked highly polyclonal with Gaussian CDR3 lengths.

RNA was extracted from the cells and then reverse transcribed. Multiplex PCR used pooled V-gene forward primers and a constant-region reverse primer to amplify CDR3s. TCRdb repeated clone calling on the multiplex PCR reads with CATT. The sample yields under 80,000 delta-chain clones, 30% to 45% seen once. The CDR3 totals 19 residues. Germline-derived CDR1 and CDR2 are TSWWSYY and QGS. V dropped 9 bases and J dropped 4; count of bases not matched to a gene: 23. The sequence derives from a boy in the first two years of life who had congenital heart surgery. The source material was Vdelta1+ gamma-delta thymocytes from the thymus. Subset denoted: FACS-sorted CD3+ TCRalphabeta- TCRVdelta1+ TCRVdelta2- thymocytes. This chain links TRDV1 with TRDJ1; 10 bases fit TRDD3. CDR3 sequence reads: CALQEGLPSLGDKIDKLIF. In nucleotides, the CDR3 is TGTGCTCTACAAGAAGGCCTTCCTAGTCTGGGGGATAAGATCGATAAACTCATCTTT.